This T cell receptor beta chain is from a study of early T cells in non-severe SARS-CoV-2 infection. About the research overall: The chains were unpaired, and the sequenced material was bulk RNA from unsorted whole blood.

This clonotype was recorded a few times. Its antigen is undetermined. Separate cDNA molecules each had unique molecular identifiers attached to them. TCRdb analysed the 5' RACE reads with MiXCR anew, one entry per CDR3 protein. The sample comprises tens of thousands of distinct CDR3 sequences, 10% to 15% of which are singletons, and approximately 1.6% rests with the top ten. CDR3 length: 15 residues. V was trimmed by 7 bases and J by 2 bases, leaving 14 bases between them. Study-level findings and limits: Using VDJdb, the matching emphasized anti-spike CD8 responses while missing private and CD4 specificities.

The TCR sequence derives from an adult who was a healthcare worker with PCR-confirmed SARS-CoV-2 infection or an uninfected control (not recorded which). The rearrangement joins TRBV12-3 or TRBV12-4 to TRBJ2-2; D assignment may be TRBD1 or TRBD2 (5 bases each). The sample comprised whole blood. CDR3 region: CASTLSGTNTGELFF. CDR3 in DNA: TGTGCCAGCACTCTCTCCGGGACCAACACCGGGGAGCTGTTTTTT.